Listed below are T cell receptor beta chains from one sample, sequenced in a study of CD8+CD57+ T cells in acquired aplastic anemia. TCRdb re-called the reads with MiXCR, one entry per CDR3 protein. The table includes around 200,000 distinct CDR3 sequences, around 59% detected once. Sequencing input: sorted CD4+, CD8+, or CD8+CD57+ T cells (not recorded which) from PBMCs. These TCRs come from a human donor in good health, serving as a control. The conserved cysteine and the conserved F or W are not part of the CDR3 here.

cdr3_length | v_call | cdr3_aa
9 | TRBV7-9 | ASSRGGTQY
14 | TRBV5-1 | ASSWTGTINTGELF
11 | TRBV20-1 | SAGTGRYQPQH
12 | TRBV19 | ASSVTGAMETQY
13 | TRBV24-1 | ATSDPSSQVPEQY
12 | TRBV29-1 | SVEDRGLSYEQY
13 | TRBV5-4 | ASSLARTANTEAF
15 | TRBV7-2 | ASSLRQGGANQETQY
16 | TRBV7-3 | ASSLKGQGASYNSPLH
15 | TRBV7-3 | ASSLISQAGGGNTQY
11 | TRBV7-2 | ASSLRPDHGYT
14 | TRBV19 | ASSINPGTPSGTQY
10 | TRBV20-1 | SADDRAHEQY
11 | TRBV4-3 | TSSLRQGQPQH
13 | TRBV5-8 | ASSLGYLAKNIQY
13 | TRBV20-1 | SARVSDRARDGYT
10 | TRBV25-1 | ASSELSEKLF
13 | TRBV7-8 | ASSLGGQGPNVLT
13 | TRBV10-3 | AISITGTGGYGYT
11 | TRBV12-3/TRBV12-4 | ASSLPLGTEQY
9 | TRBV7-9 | ASSLDGEQF
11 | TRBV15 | ATSGDGNTEAF
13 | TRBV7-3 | ASSLESGGYSPLH
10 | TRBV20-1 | SARERQEPQH
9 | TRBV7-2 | ASTTTDTQY
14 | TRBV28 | ASKGQGQVGSYEQY
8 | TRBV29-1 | ASGGETQY
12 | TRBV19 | ASTGTGGIDEQF
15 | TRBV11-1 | ASSSRLAGSNTGELF
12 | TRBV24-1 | ATSDWDGQETQY
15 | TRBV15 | ATSRDHLGGPGDTQY
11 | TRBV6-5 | ASRQGENSPLH
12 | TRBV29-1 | SVTGTGGWGGYT
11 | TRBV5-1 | ASSPDGIVGYT
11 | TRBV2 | ASTPPGAEKLF
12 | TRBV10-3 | AISGTGGSYGYT
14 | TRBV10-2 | ASNAQDGTGNSPLH
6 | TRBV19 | ASIPQY
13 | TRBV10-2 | ASNASSWVADEQY
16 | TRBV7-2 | ASSLEALAGGLRDTQY
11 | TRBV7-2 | ATRGGGYNEQF
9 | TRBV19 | ASGVGQPQH